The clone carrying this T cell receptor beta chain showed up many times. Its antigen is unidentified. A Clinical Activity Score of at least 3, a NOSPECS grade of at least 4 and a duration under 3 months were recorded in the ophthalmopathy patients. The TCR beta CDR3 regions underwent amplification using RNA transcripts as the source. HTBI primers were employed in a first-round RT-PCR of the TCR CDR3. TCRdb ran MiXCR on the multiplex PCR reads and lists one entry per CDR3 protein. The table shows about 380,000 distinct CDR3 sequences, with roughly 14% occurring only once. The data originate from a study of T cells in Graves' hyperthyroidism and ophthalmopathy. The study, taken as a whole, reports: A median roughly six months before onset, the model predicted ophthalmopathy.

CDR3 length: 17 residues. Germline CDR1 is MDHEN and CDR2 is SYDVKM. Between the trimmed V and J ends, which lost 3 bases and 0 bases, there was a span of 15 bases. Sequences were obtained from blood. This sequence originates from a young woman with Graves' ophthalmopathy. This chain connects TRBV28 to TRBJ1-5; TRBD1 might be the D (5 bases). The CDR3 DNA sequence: TGTGCCAGCAGTTTCACCCGGGACTCCGTTAGCAATCAGCCCCAGCATTTT. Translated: CASSFTRDSVSNQPQHF.